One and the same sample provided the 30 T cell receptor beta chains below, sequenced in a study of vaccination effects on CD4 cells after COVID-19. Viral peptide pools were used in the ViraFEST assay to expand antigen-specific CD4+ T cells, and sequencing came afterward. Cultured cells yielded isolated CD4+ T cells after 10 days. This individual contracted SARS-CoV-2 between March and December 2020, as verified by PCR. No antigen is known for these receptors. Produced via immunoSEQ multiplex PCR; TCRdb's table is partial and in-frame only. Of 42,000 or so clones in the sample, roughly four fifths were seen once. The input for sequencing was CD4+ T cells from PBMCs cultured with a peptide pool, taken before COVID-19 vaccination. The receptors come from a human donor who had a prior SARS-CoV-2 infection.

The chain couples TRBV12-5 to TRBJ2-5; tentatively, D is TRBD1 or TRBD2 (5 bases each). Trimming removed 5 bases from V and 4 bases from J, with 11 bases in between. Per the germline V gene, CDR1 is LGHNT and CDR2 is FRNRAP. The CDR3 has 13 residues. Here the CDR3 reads CASGPGRRETQYF. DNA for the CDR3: TGTGCTAGTGGTCCGGGACGGCGAGAGACCCAGTACTTC.

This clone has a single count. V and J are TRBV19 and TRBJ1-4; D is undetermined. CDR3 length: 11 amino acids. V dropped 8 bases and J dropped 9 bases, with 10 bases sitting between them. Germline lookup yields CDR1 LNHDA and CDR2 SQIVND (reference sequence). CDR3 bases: TGTGCCAGTCAAGCGGGGAAAAAACTGTTTTTT. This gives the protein CASQAGKKLFF.

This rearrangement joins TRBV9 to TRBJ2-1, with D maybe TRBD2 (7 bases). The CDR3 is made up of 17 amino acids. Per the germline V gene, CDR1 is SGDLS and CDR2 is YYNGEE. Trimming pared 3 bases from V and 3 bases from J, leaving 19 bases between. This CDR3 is CASSASGRGTLYNEQFF. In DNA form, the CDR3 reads TGTGCCAGCAGCGCCTCCGGGCGGGGGACACTCTACAATGAGCAGTTCTTC.

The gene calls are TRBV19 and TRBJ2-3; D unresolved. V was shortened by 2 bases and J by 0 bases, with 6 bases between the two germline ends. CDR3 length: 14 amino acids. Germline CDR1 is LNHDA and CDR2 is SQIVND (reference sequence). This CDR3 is CASSISDSTDTQYF. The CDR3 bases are TGTGCCAGTAGTATATCCGATAGCACAGATACGCAGTATTTT.

The CDR3 loop reads CASSRGLAGKVEQFF. The CDR3 nucleotides read TGTGCCAGCTCACGCGGACTAGCGGGAAAGGTTGAGCAGTTCTTC. The chain uses TRBV18 and TRBJ2-1, with TRBD2 matching 12 bases. The CDR3 has 15 amino acids. V gave up 4 bases and J gave up 9 bases; unmatched junction bases: 7. Per germline, CDR1 KGHSH and CDR2 LQKENI.

The CDR3 DNA reads as TGCGCCAGCAGCTTGCGGCTAGCGGGGGCTCGCTCTGGGGCCAACGTCCTGACTTTC. Translating gives CASSLRLAGARSGANVLTF. This rearrangement joins TRBV5-1 to TRBJ2-6; 10 bases are shared with TRBD2. The CDR3 is 19 amino acids. The germline CDR1 and CDR2 sequences are SGHRS and YFSETQ. V lost 1 base and J lost 0; bases outside the gene matches: 7.

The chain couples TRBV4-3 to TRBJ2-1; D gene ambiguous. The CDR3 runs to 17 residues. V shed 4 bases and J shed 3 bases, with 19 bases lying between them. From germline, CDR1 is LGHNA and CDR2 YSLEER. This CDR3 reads CASSRDAIGPSYNEQFF. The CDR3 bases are TGCGCCAGCAGCCGCGATGCAATAGGACCGAGCTACAATGAGCAGTTCTTC.

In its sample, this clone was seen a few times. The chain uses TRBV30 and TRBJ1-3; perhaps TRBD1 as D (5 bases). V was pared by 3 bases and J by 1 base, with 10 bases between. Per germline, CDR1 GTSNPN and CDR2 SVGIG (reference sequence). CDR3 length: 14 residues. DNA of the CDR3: TGTGCCTGGAGGCTCGCAGGGTCTGGAAACACCATATATTTT. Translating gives CAWRLAGSGNTIYF.

Here the CDR3 reads CASSLFGRYEQYF. The CDR3 nucleotides are TGTGCCAGCAGTTTATTCGGTCGCTACGAGCAGTACTTC. The chain carries TRBV12-3 or TRBV12-4 and TRBJ2-7; unclear D gene. The CDR3 consists of 13 residues. Trimming took off 2 bases at V and 3 bases at J, with 8 bases between the two ends.

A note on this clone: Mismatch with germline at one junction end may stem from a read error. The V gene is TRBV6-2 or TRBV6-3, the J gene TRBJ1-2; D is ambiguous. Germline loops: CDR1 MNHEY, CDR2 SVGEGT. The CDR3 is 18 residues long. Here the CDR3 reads CASSHSKTRVGRIYGYTF. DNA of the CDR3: TGTGCCAGCAGTCACTCGAAAACTCGGGTGGGCAGGATCTATGGCTACACCTTC.

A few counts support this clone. The CDR3 sequence is CASSLEGGSPLHF. Here the CDR3 DNA reads TGTGCCAGCAGCTTAGAGGGGGGTTCACCCCTCCACTTT. This chain uses TRBV7-9 with TRBJ1-6, with D possibly TRBD1 on 6 matching bases. Germline loops: CDR1 SEHNR, CDR2 FQNEAQ (reference sequence). V dropped 1 base and J dropped 9 bases, with 7 bases sitting between them. The CDR3 runs 13 residues.

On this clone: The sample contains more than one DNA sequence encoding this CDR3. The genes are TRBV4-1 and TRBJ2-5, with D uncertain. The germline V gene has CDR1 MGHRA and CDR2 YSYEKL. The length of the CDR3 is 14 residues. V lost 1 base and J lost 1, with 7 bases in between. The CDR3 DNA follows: TGCGCCAGCAGCCAAGGTGGGCTCCAAGAGACCCAGTACTTC. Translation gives CASSQGGLQETQYF.

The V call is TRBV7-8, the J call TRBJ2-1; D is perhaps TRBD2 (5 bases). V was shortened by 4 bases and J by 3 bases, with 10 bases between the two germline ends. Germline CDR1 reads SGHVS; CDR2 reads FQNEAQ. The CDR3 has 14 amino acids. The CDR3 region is CASSYSENYNEQFF. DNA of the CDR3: TGTGCCAGCAGCTATAGCGAGAACTACAATGAGCAGTTCTTC.

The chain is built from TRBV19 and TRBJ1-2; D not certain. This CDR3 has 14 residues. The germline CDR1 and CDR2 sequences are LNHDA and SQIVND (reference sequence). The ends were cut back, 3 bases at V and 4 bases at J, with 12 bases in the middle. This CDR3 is CASSIGVGVYGYTF. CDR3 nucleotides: TGTGCCAGTAGTATTGGCGTCGGGGTCTATGGCTACACCTTC.

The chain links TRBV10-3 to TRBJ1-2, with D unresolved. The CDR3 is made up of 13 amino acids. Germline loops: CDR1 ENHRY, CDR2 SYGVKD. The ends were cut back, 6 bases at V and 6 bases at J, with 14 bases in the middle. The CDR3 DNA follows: TGTGCCATCAGCGCCCGAGGAGAGAATGGCTACACCTTC. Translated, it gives CAISARGENGYTF.

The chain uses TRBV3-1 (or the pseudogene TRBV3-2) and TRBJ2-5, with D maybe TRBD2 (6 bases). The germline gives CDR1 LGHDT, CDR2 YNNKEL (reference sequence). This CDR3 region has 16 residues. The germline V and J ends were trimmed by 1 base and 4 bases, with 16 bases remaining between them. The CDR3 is CASSQGGGGAGETQYF. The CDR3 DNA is TGTGCCAGCAGCCAAGGTGGTGGAGGAGCGGGAGAGACCCAGTACTTC.

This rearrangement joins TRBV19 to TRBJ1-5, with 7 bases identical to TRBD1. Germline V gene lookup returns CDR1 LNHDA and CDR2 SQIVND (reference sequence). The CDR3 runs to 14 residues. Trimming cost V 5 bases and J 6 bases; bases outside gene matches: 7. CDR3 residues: CASSRQGGGQPQHF. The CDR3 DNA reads TGTGCCAGTAGTCGACAGGGAGGCGGTCAGCCCCAGCATTTT.

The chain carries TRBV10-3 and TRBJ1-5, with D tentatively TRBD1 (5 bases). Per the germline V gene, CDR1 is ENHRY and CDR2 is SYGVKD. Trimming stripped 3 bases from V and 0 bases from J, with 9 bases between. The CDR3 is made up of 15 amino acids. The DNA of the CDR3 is TGTGCCATCAGTGAAGGGGCAAATAGCAATCAGCCCCAGCATTTT. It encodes CAISEGANSNQPQHF.

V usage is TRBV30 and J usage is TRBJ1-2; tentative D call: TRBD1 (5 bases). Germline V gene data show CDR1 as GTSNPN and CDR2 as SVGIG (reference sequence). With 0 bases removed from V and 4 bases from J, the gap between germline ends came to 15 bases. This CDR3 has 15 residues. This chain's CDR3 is CAWSVHEGSPYGYTF. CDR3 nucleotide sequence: TGTGCCTGGAGTGTACACGAGGGGTCCCCCTATGGCTACACCTTC.

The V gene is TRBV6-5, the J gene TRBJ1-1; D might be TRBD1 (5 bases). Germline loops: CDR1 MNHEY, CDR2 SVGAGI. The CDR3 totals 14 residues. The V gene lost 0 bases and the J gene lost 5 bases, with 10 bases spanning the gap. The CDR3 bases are TGTGCCAGCAGTTACTCGAAGGGGTGGACTGAAGCTTTCTTT. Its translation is CASSYSKGWTEAFF.

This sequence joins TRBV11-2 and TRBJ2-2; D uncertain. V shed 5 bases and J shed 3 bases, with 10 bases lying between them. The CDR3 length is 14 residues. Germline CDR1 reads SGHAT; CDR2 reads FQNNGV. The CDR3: CASSHIRYTGELFF. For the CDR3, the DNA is TGTGCCAGCAGCCATATACGGTACACCGGGGAGCTGTTTTTT.

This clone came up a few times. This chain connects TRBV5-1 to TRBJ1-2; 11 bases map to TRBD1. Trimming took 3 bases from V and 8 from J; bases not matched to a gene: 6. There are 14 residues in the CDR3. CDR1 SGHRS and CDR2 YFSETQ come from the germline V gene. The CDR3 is CASSSDGTGGGYTF. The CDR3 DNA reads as TGCGCCAGCAGCTCGGACGGGACAGGGGGGGGCTACACCTTC.

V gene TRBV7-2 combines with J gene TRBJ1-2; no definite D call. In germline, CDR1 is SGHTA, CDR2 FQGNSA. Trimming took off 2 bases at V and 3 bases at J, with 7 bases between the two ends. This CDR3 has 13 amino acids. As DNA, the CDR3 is TGTGCCAGCAGCTTAACAGAAGACTATGGCTACACCTTC. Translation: CASSLTEDYGYTF.

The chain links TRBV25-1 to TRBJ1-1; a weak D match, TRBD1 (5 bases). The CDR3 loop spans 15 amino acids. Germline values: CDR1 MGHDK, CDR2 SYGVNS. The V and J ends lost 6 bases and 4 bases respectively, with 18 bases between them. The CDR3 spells CASRSLGGEGTEAFF. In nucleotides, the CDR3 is TGTGCCAGCAGATCCCTCGGGGGGGAGGGCACTGAAGCTTTCTTT.

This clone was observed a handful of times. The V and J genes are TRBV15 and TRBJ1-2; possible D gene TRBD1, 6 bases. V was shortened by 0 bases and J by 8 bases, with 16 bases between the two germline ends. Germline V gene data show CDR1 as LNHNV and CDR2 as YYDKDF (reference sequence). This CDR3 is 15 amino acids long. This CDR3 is CATSRDRRGADGYTF. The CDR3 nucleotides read TGTGCCACCAGCAGAGATCGCCGGGGGGCGGACGGCTACACCTTC.

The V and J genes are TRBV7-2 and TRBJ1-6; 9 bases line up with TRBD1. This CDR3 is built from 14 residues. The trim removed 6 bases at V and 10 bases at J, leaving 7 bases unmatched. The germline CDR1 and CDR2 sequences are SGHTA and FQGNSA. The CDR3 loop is CASRGTGSMSPLHF. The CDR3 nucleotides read TGTGCCAGCAGGGGGACAGGGTCGATGTCACCCCTCCACTTT.

CDR3 sequence (DNA): TGTGCCAGTAGTATTAACAGGGCAGGCACTGAAGCTTTCTTT. Protein product: CASSINRAGTEAFF. V is TRBV19 and J is TRBJ1-1; weak D call: TRBD1 (6 bases). V was trimmed by 3 bases and J by 4 bases, leaving 12 bases between them. Germline loops: CDR1 LNHDA, CDR2 SQIVND (reference sequence). This CDR3 region has 14 residues.

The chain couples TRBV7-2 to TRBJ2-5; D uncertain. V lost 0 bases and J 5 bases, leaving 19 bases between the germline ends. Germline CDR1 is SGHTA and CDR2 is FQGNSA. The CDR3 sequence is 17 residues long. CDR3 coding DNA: TGTGCCAGCAGCTTAGCGTTTGGTGCGCGTTGGATGGAGACCCAGTACTTC. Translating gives CASSLAFGARWMETQYF.

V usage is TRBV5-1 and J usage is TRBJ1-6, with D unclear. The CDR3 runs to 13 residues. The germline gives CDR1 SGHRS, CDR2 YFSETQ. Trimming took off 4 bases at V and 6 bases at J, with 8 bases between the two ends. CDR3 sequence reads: CASSPTGNSPLHF. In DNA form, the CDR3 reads TGCGCCAGCAGCCCGACGGGTAATTCACCCCTCCACTTT.

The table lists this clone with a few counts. As DNA, the CDR3 is TGTGCCAGCAGCTTTGGGGGTTTCTATGGCTACACCTTC. Its protein product is CASSFGGFYGYTF. The chain links TRBV7-2 to TRBJ1-2; D perhaps matches TRBD1 (5 bases). Trimming removed 3 bases from V and 4 bases from J, with 9 bases in between. Germline CDR1 and CDR2: SGHTA and FQGNSA. The CDR3 covers 13 residues.